This T cell receptor beta chain was identified in a study of Ad26.COV2.S vaccination and SARS-CoV-2 variants. Whole-study context: Intramuscular Ad26.COV2.S doses were given once or twice, 56 days apart. Broader study findings: Reported findings describe substantial breadth in spike-specific CD8+ and CD4+ T cell responses following vaccination. Non-spike TCR breadth did not differ much between vaccine and placebo recipients. Total T cell responses, in the TCR breadth and depth analyses, may have been underestimated.

Here immunoSEQ multiplex PCR was the method, and the copy in TCRdb shows in-frame clones only, minus some. The sample has hundreds of thousands of clones, over 75% seen once; the top ten hold 10% to 15%. The CDR3 is 13 amino acids. Trimming took 10 bases from V and 4 from J, leaving 14 bases between them. Documented treatment: 15 to 20 received Ad26.COV2.S at low or high dose, single or two shots; roughly five received placebo; per-sample allocation not given. Material that was analyzed had been drawn on day 63 after the first vaccine or placebo injection. Regarding this clone: Its antigen remains unknown.

The source is a person aged 18-60 years who received the Ad26.COV2.S COVID-19 vaccine or a placebo. The sample was peripheral blood, taken in a trial of Ad26.COV2.S vaccine versus placebo. The gene calls are TRBV12-3 or TRBV12-4 and TRBJ1-3, with a weak D call TRBD1 (5 bases). The CDR3 DNA reads TGTGCCACTACCTTGGGGGAGGGAAACACCATATATTTT. It codes for CATTLGEGNTIYF.